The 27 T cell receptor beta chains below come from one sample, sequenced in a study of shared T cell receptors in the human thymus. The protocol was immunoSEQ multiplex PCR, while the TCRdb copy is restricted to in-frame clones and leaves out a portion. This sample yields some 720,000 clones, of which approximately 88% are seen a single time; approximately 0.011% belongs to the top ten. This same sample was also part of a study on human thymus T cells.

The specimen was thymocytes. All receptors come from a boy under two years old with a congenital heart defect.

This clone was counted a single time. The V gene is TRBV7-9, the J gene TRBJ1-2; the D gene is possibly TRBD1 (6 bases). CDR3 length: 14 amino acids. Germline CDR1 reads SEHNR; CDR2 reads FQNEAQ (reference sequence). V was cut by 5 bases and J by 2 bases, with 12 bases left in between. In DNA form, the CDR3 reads TGTGCCAGCAGCCCCGGGGGGACAAACTATGGCTACACCTTC. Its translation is CASSPGGTNYGYTF.

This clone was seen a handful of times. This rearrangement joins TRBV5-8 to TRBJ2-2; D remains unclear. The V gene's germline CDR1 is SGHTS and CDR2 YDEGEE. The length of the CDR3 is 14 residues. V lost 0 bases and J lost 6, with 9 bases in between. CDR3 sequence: CASSLGPEPGELFF. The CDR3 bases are TGTGCCAGCAGCTTGGGGCCAGAACCCGGGGAGCTGTTTTTT.

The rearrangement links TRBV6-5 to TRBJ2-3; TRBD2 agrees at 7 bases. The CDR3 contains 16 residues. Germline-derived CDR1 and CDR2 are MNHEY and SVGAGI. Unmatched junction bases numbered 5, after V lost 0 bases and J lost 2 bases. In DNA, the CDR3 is TGTGCCAGCAGTTACTCGTCTAGCGGTATCACAGATACGCAGTATTTT. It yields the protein CASSYSSSGITDTQYF.

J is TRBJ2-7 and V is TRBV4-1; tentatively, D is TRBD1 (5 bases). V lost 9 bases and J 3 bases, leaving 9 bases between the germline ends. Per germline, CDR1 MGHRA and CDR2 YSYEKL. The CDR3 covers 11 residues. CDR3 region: CARLQDYEQYF. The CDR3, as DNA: TGCGCCAGGTTACAGGACTACGAGCAGTACTTC.

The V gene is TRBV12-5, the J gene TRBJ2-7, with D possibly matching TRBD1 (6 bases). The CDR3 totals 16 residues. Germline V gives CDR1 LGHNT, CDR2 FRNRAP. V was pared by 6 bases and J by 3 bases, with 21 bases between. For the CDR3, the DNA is TGTGCTAGTGGCTTCCCCAGGGGACCCCTTCACTACGAGCAGTACTTC. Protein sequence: CASGFPRGPLHYEQYF.

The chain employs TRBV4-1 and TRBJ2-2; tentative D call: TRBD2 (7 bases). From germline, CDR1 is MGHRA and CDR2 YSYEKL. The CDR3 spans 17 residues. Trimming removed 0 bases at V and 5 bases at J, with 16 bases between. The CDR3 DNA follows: TGCGCCAGCAGCCAAGATATAGGGGGGGCGAGGACCGGGGAGCTGTTTTTT. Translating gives CASSQDIGGARTGELFF.

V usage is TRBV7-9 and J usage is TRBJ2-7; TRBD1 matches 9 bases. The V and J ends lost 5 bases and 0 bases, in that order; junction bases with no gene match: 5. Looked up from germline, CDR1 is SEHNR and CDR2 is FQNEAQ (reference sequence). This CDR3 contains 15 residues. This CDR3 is CASSGDREASYEQYF. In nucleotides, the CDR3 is TGTGCCAGCAGCGGGGACAGGGAAGCCTCCTACGAGCAGTACTTC.

The CDR3 loop is CASSLAYGTGVTGGYTF. The CDR3 coding sequence is TGTGCCAGCAGCTTAGCGTATGGGACAGGGGTAACGGGTGGCTACACCTTC. The chain uses TRBV7-8 and TRBJ1-2, with 10 bases fitting TRBD1. The V gene end was trimmed by 0 bases and the J gene end by 7 bases; junction bases not matched to a gene: 11. The CDR3 totals 17 residues. CDR1 SGHVS and CDR2 FQNEAQ come from the germline V gene.

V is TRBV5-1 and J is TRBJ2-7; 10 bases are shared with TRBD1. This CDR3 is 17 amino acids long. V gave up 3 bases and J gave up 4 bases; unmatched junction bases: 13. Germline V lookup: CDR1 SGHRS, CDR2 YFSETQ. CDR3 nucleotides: TGCGCCAGCAGCTCCTTTTTCGGACAGGGGGTAAGGTACGAGCAGTACTTC. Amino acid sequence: CASSSFFGQGVRYEQYF.

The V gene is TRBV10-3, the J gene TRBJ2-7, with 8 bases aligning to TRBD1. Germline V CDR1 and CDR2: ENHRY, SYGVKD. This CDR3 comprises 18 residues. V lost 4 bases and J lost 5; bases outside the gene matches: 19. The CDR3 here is CAISGGPLDDRGFHEQYF. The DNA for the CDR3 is TGTGCCATCAGTGGAGGCCCCCTCGACGACAGGGGCTTTCACGAGCAGTACTTC.

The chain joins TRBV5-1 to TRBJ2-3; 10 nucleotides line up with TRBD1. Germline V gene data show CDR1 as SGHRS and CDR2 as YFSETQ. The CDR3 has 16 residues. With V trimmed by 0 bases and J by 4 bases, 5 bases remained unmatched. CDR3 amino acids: CASSLAGTGVADTQYF. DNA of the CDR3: TGCGCCAGCAGCTTGGCGGGGACAGGGGTCGCAGATACGCAGTATTTT.

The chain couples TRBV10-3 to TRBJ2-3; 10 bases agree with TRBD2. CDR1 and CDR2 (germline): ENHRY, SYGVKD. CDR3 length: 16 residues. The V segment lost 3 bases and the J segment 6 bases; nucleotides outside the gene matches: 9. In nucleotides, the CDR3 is TGTGCCATCAGTGACTGGACTAGCGGAACCTGGGATACGCAGTATTTT. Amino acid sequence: CAISDWTSGTWDTQYF.

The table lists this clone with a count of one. For the CDR3, the DNA is TGTGCCAGTAGTATAGAAGCCGGGAACACTGAAGCTTTCTTT. This translates into CASSIEAGNTEAFF. This chain uses TRBV19 with TRBJ1-1; D unresolved. V was pared by 0 bases and J by 1 base, with 6 bases between. CDR3 length equals 14 residues. Germline CDR1 is LNHDA and CDR2 is SQIVND (reference sequence).

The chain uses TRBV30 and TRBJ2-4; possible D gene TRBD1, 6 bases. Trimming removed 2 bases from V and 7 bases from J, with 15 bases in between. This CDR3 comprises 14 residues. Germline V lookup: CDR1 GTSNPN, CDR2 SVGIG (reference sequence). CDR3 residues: CAWSTGQRRNIQYF. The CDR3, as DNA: TGTGCCTGGAGTACCGGACAGCGGAGGAACATTCAGTACTTC.

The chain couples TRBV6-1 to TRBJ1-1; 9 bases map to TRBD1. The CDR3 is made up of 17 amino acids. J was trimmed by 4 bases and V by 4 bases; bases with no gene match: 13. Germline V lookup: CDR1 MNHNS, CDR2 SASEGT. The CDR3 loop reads CASSVRDREGESTEAFF. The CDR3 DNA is TGTGCCAGCAGTGTCCGGGACAGGGAGGGAGAGAGCACTGAAGCTTTCTTT.

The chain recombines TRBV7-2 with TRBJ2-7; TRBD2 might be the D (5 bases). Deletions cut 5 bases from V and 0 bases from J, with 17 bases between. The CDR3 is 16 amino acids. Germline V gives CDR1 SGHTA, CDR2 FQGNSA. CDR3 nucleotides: TGTGCCAGCAGCCCGCGTGCAGCGGTTAGCTCCTACGAGCAGTACTTC. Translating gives CASSPRAAVSSYEQYF. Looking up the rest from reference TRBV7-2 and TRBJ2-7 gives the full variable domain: GAGVSQSPSNKVTEKGKDVELRCDPISGHTALYWYRQSLGQGLEFLIYFQGNSAPDKSGLPSDRFSAERTGGSVSTLTIQRTQQEDSAVYLCASSPRAAVSSYEQYFGPGTRLTVT.

CDR3 amino acids: CASSETWAALRHYEQYF. As DNA, the CDR3 is TGTGCCAGCAGTGAAACGTGGGCCGCGCTCAGACATTACGAGCAGTACTTC. The gene calls are TRBV6-1 and TRBJ2-7; D not certain. The germline gives CDR1 MNHNS, CDR2 SASEGT. Deletions cut 2 bases from V and 4 bases from J, with 21 bases between. CDR3 size: 17 residues.

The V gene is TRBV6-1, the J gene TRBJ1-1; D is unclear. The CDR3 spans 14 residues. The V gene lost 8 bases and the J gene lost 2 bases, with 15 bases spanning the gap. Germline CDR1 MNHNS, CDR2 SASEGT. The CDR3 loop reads CASRRDDGNTEAFF. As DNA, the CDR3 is TGTGCCAGCCGGCGGGATGACGGTAACACTGAAGCTTTCTTT.

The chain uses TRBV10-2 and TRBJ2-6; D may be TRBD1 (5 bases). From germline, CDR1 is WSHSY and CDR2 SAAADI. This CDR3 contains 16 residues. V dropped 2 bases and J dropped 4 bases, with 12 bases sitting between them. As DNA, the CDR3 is TGCGCCAGCAGTGAGGGCAGGGTTTCCGGGGCCAACGTCCTGACTTTC. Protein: CASSEGRVSGANVLTF.

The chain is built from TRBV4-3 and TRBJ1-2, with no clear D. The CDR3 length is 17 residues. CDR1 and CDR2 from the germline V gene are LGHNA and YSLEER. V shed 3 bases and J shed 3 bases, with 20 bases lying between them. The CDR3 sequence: CASSHSDGLPGDYGYTF. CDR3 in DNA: TGCGCCAGCAGCCATTCCGACGGATTACCGGGAGACTATGGCTACACCTTC.

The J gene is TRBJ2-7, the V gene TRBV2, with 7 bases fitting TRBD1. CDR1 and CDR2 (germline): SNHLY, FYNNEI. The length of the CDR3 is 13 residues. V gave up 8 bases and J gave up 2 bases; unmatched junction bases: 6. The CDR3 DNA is TGTGCCAGCCGACGGGACAGCCCCTACGAGCAGTACTTC. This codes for CASRRDSPYEQYF.

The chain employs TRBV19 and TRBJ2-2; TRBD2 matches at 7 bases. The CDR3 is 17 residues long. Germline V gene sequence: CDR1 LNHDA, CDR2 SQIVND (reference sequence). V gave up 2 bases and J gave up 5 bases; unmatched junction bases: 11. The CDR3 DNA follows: TGTGCCAGTAGTATACGGTGGCTAGCGGAGGCTACCGGGGAGCTGTTTTTT. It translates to CASSIRWLAEATGELFF.

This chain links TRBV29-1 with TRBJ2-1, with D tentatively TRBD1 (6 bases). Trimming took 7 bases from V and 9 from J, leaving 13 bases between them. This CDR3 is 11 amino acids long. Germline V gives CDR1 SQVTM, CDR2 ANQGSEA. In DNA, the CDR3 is TGCAGCGCCAGGGGTTCGAGTGAGCAGTTCTTC. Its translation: CSARGSSEQFF.

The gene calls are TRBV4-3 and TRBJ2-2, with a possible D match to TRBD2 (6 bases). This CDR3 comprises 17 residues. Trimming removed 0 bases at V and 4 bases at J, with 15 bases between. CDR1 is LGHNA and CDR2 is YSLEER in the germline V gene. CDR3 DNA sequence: TGCGCCAGCAGCCAAGAAGTACGGGGGTCGGGCACCGGGGAGCTGTTTTTT. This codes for CASSQEVRGSGTGELFF.

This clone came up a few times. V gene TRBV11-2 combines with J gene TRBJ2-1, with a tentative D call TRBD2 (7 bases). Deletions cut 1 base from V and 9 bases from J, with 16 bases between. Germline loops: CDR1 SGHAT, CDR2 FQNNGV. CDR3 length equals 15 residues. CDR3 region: CASSLGRGGQVEQFF. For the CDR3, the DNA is TGTGCCAGCAGCTTAGGGAGGGGGGGGCAGGTTGAGCAGTTCTTC.

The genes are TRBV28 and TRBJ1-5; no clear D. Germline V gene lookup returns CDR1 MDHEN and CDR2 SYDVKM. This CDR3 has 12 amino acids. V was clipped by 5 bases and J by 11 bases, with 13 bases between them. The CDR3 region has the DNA TGTGCCAGCAGTCCAGACGGGGAGGCCCAGCATTTT. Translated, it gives CASSPDGEAQHF.

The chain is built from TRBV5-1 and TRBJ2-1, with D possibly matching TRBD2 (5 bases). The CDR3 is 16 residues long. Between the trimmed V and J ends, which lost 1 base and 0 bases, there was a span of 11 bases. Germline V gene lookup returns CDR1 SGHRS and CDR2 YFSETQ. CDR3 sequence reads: CASSLQRRSSYNEQFF. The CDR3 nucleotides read TGCGCCAGCAGCTTGCAGCGGAGGAGCTCCTACAATGAGCAGTTCTTC.